These 27 T cell receptor beta chains originate from one sample sequenced in a study of shared clonotypes between healthy human individuals. Profiling relied on immunoSEQ multiplex PCR, and the TCRdb table lists in-frame clones only, not all of them. The sample lists approximately 2,000,000 clones; around 92% were seen once. Sequenced material: naive CD4+ T cells from PBMCs. Specified subset: CD45RA+ positively selected. The receptors derive from a man in his late teens or twenties in good health. Some clones in this sample may be carry-over from other donors' samples.

This chain connects TRBV7-2 to TRBJ2-2, with TRBD2 identical over 9 bases. Trimming removed 1 base from V and 2 bases from J; junction bases left unmatched: 8. Germline V lookup: CDR1 SGHTA, CDR2 FQGNSA. The CDR3 covers 18 residues. CDR3 coding DNA: TGTGCCAGCAGCTTAGTAACGGGCGGGAGGGGCAACACCGGGGAGCTGTTTTTT. It encodes CASSLVTGGRGNTGELFF.

The V and J genes are TRBV20-1 and TRBJ1-2; 7 bases are a match to TRBD1. CDR3 length: 11 amino acids. J lost 6 bases, V lost 5 bases, and 3 bases had no gene match. Germline CDR1 DFQATT, CDR2 SNEGSKA (reference sequence). The CDR3 reads CSAEGADGYTF. The CDR3 DNA follows: TGCAGTGCTGAGGGGGCGGATGGCTACACCTTC.

The rearrangement links TRBV4-1 to TRBJ2-5; 11 bases are shared with TRBD1. This CDR3 spans 20 amino acids. Germline lookup yields CDR1 MGHRA and CDR2 YSYEKL. The ends lost 2 bases at V and 7 bases at J; junction bases unmatched: 21. CDR3 in DNA: TGCGCCAGCAGCCAATTCGGAGGGACAGGGGGTAGCGGTCCCAAGGGGACCCAGTACTTC. Translation gives CASSQFGGTGGSGPKGTQYF.

This clone came up once. The V call is TRBV5-1, the J call TRBJ2-7, with TRBD1 matching over 9 bases. The CDR3 contains 16 residues. Germline CDR1 reads SGHRS; CDR2 reads YFSETQ. V was pared by 4 bases and J by 5 bases, with 13 bases of the junction left unmatched. CDR3 nucleotides: TGCGCCAGCAGCAAGCGGAACAGGGGGCGATCCCACGAGCAGTACTTC. This encodes CASSKRNRGRSHEQYF.

The chain joins TRBV29-1 to TRBJ1-4; 7 bases align to TRBD1. V was pared by 4 bases and J by 3 bases, with 8 bases of the junction left unmatched. Germline loops: CDR1 SQVTM, CDR2 ANQGSEA. The CDR3 runs to 15 residues. CDR3 region: CSVGVSGGSNEKLFF. As DNA, the CDR3 is TGCAGCGTTGGGGTGTCAGGGGGTTCTAATGAAAAACTGTTTTTT.

In this sample, this clone turned up a few times. The genes are TRBV25-1 and TRBJ1-2; D is uncertain. Germline V gives CDR1 MGHDK, CDR2 SYGVNS. The CDR3 has 12 residues. With 3 bases removed from V and 3 bases from J, the gap between germline ends came to 5 bases. CDR3 bases: TGTGCCAGCAGTGATTCGCACTATGGCTACACCTTC. Protein: CASSDSHYGYTF.

The chain joins TRBV28 to TRBJ2-5; no firm D call. V shed 6 bases and J shed 3 bases, with 14 bases lying between them. This CDR3 contains 14 residues. Germline lookup yields CDR1 MDHEN and CDR2 SYDVKM. The CDR3 spells CASRRISPEETQYF. The CDR3 nucleotides read TGTGCCAGCAGGCGGATTTCACCCGAAGAGACCCAGTACTTC.

V usage is TRBV29-1 and J usage is TRBJ2-7, with 11 bases lining up with TRBD1. Germline V gene lookup returns CDR1 SQVTM and CDR2 ANQGSEA. After removal of 6 bases from V and 1 base from J, the junction contained 2 bases not matched to a gene. CDR3 length: 13 residues. The CDR3, as DNA: TGCAGCGTCGGGACAGGGGGGTCCTACGAGCAGTACTTC. Protein product: CSVGTGGSYEQYF.

This chain uses TRBV7-9 with TRBJ2-2; a weak D match, TRBD2 (5 bases). The CDR3 loop spans 13 amino acids. Germline V lookup: CDR1 SEHNR, CDR2 FQNEAQ (reference sequence). V was pared by 5 bases and J by 2 bases, with 6 bases between. CDR3 nucleotide sequence: TGTGCCAGCAGCCGGGGAAACACCGGGGAGCTGTTTTTT. It yields the protein CASSRGNTGELFF.

The CDR3 sequence is CACRDTYYEQYF. The CDR3 DNA is TGTGCCTGCCGGGACACCTACTACGAGCAGTACTTC. The gene calls are TRBV30 and TRBJ2-7; a weak D match, TRBD1 (6 bases). Germline lookup yields CDR1 GTSNPN and CDR2 SVGIG (reference sequence). CDR3 size: 12 residues. V was shortened by 6 bases and J by 3 bases, with 12 bases between the two germline ends.

The chain uses TRBV5-3 and TRBJ2-1; a possible D gene is TRBD2 (6 bases). TRBV5-3 is classed as an ORF, of uncertain function. This CDR3 has 12 amino acids. The V gene lost 4 bases and the J gene lost 6 bases, with 8 bases spanning the gap. The CDR3 region is CARSPGVNEQFF. CDR3 coding DNA: TGTGCCAGAAGCCCGGGAGTCAATGAGCAGTTCTTC.

This clone came up a few times. The chain links TRBV7-6 to TRBJ1-4; TRBD1 matches 7 bases. The CDR3 sequence is 18 residues long. Per the germline V gene, CDR1 is SGHVS and CDR2 is FNYEAQ. Unmatched junction bases numbered 18, after V lost 4 bases and J lost 7 bases. This CDR3 reads CASSYRQGPAAPGEKLFF. The CDR3 DNA sequence: TGTGCCAGCAGCTACCGACAGGGACCCGCAGCGCCGGGTGAAAAACTGTTTTTT.

The rearrangement uses TRBV21-1 and TRBJ2-2; the table's D call, TRBD1, has no DNA check behind it. TRBV21-1 is a pseudogene locus. The CDR3 runs 17 residues. Here the CDR3 reads CASSNYTGTGNTGELFF. The DNA of the CDR3 is TGTGCCAGCAGCAACTATACCGGGACAGGGAACACCGGGGAGCTGTTTTTT.

The chain is built from TRBV10-2 and TRBJ2-5, with 8 bases identical to TRBD1. Per germline, CDR1 WSHSY and CDR2 SAAADI. After removal of 6 bases from V and 2 bases from J, the junction contained 5 bases not matched to a gene. CDR3 length: 14 amino acids. The CDR3 loop is CASRTGQGQETQYF. CDR3 coding DNA: TGCGCCAGCAGGACCGGACAGGGACAAGAGACCCAGTACTTC.

CDR3 loop: CASSWKTGGAFF. Here the CDR3 DNA reads TGTGCCAGCTCATGGAAAACAGGGGGAGCTTTCTTT. This sequence joins TRBV18 and TRBJ1-1, with TRBD1 identical over 8 bases. The CDR3 sequence is 12 residues long. Germline V gene sequence: CDR1 KGHSH, CDR2 LQKENI. The ends lost 5 bases at V and 10 bases at J; junction bases unmatched: 6.

V usage is TRBV6-1 and J usage is TRBJ2-7; either TRBD1 or TRBD2 may supply D (6 bases each). Germline V gene sequence: CDR1 MNHNS, CDR2 SASEGT. Between the trimmed V and J ends, which lost 7 bases and 2 bases, there was a span of 15 bases. This CDR3 has 14 residues. In DNA form, the CDR3 reads TGTGCCAGCAACACCCGGGGGCATACCTACGAGCAGTACTTC. It is translated as CASNTRGHTYEQYF.

A word on this clone: Other DNA sequences in this specimen translate into the identical CDR3. This rearrangement joins TRBV2 to TRBJ1-1, with TRBD1 as a possible D gene (5 bases). CDR3 length: 14 residues. Germline CDR1 and CDR2: SNHLY and FYNNEI. V lost 5 bases to trimming and J lost 0 bases, with 10 bases between them. The CDR3 region has the DNA TGTGCCAGCAGTCGGGACGGATTGAACACTGAAGCTTTCTTT. Translating it yields CASSRDGLNTEAFF.

The chain carries TRBV18 and TRBJ1-5, with 7 bases that match TRBD1. With 3 bases clipped from V and 5 bases from J, the junction kept 7 bases outside the gene matches. The CDR3 is made up of 15 amino acids. Germline assignment: CDR1 KGHSH and CDR2 LQKENI. CDR3 bases: TGTGCCAGCTCACCCGGACAGGCCACCTATCAGCCCCAGCATTTT. This encodes CASSPGQATYQPQHF.

The genes are TRBV19 and TRBJ1-3; D not resolved. The CDR3 is made up of 12 amino acids. CDR1 LNHDA and CDR2 SQIVND come from the germline V gene (reference sequence). V gave up 9 bases and J gave up 5 bases, with 11 bases separating them. In nucleotides, the CDR3 is TGTGCCAGCTGGATGACAAGAAACACCATATATTTT. It translates to CASWMTRNTIYF. The entire variable domain, with the rest obtained from reference TRBV19 and TRBJ1-3, is as follows: DGGITQSPKYLFRKEGQNVTLSCEQNLNHDAMYWYRQDPGQGLRLIYYSQIVNDFQKGDIAEGYSVSREKKESFPLTVTSAQKNPTAFYLCASWMTRNTIYFGEGSWLTVV.

The V and J genes are TRBV19 and TRBJ2-3, with D possibly TRBD2 on 7 matching bases. CDR1 and CDR2 (germline): LNHDA, SQIVND (reference sequence). CDR3 length: 18 residues. Deletions cut 4 bases from V and 4 bases from J, with 24 bases between. The CDR3 region has the DNA TGTGCCAGTAGTACCCAGAGCGCGTCGGGGGGCTATGCAGATACGCAGTATTTT. It translates to CASSTQSASGGYADTQYF.

J is TRBJ2-1 and V is TRBV9, with D perhaps matching TRBD1 or TRBD2 (5 bases each). The germline CDR1 and CDR2 sequences are SGDLS and YYNGEE. CDR3 length: 17 residues. Trimming shortened V by 0 bases and J by 5 bases, and 18 bases separated the two germline ends. CDR3: CASSVEGSALYDNEQFF. The CDR3 bases are TGTGCCAGCAGCGTAGAGGGGAGTGCACTTTACGACAATGAGCAGTTCTTC.

The rearrangement joins TRBV5-8 to TRBJ2-7; D might be TRBD2 (6 bases). CDR3 length: 16 residues. V lost 4 bases and J lost 0, with 17 bases in between. Germline assignment: CDR1 SGHTS and CDR2 YDEGEE. For the CDR3, the DNA is TGTGCCAGCAGCCCCGTGGGACTTTCGAGCTCCTACGAGCAGTACTTC. This translates into CASSPVGLSSSYEQYF. Full variable domain (remainder filled in from reference TRBV5-8 and TRBJ2-7): EAGVTQSPTHLIKTRGQQATLRCSPISGHTSVYWYQQALGLGLQFLLWYDEGEERNRGNFPPRFSGRQFPNYSSELNVNALELEDSALYLCASSPVGLSSSYEQYFGPGTRLTVT.

This clone has only a few counts. J is TRBJ1-2 and V is TRBV7-9; no definite D call. V dropped 5 bases and J dropped 3 bases, with 16 bases sitting between them. The CDR3 is 15 amino acids. Germline V gives CDR1 SEHNR, CDR2 FQNEAQ (reference sequence). CDR3 in DNA: TGTGCCAGCAGCCCAACCGCTAGCTCCGACTATGGCTACACCTTC. It encodes CASSPTASSDYGYTF.

Comment on this clone: Additional DNA sequences in this sample encode the identical CDR3. The V gene is TRBV11-2, the J gene TRBJ1-4; D call uncertain. CDR1 and CDR2 from the germline V gene are SGHAT and FQNNGV. With 3 bases removed from V and 4 bases from J, the gap between germline ends came to 6 bases. The CDR3 totals 13 residues. The CDR3 spells CASSFSGNEKLFF. CDR3 nucleotides: TGTGCCAGCAGCTTCTCCGGTAATGAAAAACTGTTTTTT. Full variable domain (rest looked up from reference TRBV11-2 and TRBJ1-4): EAGVAQSPRYKIIEKRQSVAFWCNPISGHATLYWYQQILGQGPKLLIQFQNNGVVDDSQLPKDRFSAERLKGVDSTLKIQPAKLEDSAVYLCASSFSGNEKLFFGSGTQLSVL.

About this clone itself: The same CDR3 also results from other DNA sequences found in this sample. The chain has TRBV7-2 and TRBJ1-1; no clear D gene. CDR3 length equals 11 residues. CDR1 and CDR2 from the germline V gene are SGHTA and FQGNSA. With 3 bases removed from V and 5 bases from J, the gap between germline ends came to 4 bases. Written as DNA, the CDR3 is TGTGCCAGCAGCTTTTTTACTGAAGCTTTCTTT. Protein product: CASSFFTEAFF.

The rearrangement joins TRBV28 to TRBJ1-2; 11 positions agree with TRBD1. The germline gives CDR1 MDHEN, CDR2 SYDVKM. Trimming removed 6 bases from V and 7 bases from J; junction bases left unmatched: 7. There are 14 residues in the CDR3. The CDR3 DNA is TGTGCCAGCAGCGGACAGGGGGCTGATTTTGGCTACACCTTC. Translating it yields CASSGQGADFGYTF.

This clone was seen a single time. As DNA, the CDR3 is TGTGCCTGGAGCCCAGAATTTAACACCGGGGAGCTGTTTTTT. Translating gives CAWSPEFNTGELFF. V is TRBV30 and J is TRBJ2-2; unclear D gene. V was cut by 3 bases and J by 2 bases, with 10 bases left in between. Germline V gives CDR1 GTSNPN, CDR2 SVGIG (reference sequence). CDR3 length: 14 residues.